The 14 T cell receptor beta chains listed next were all sequenced from one sample in a study of blood T cells in healthy people across ages. Sample-barcoded 5' priming and a J-beta primer mix drove a second PCR of about 6 to 12 cycles. TCRdb re-analysed the 5' RACE reads in MiXCR, keeping a single row per CDR3 protein. In the table there are 800,000 to 1,000,000 distinct CDR3 sequences, about 44% of which are singletons. Material: blood. The receptor source for this set is a man between 25 and 39 years old in good health.

This clonotype was counted between two and nine times. The chain recombines TRBV3-1 with TRBJ1-5, with unresolved D. The ends were cut back, 1 base at V and 7 bases at J, with 5 bases in the middle. The CDR3 runs 12 residues. From germline, CDR1 is LGHDT and CDR2 YNNKEL (reference sequence). The CDR3 DNA reads TGTGCCAGCAGCCAAGGTTCCCAGCCCCAGCATTTT. This codes for CASSQGSQPQHF.

The V and J genes are TRBV20-1 and TRBJ2-1; TRBD1 aligns across 8 bases. The V gene's germline CDR1 is DFQATT and CDR2 SNEGSKA (reference sequence). This CDR3 contains 14 residues. With 3 bases clipped from V and 13 bases from J, the junction kept 14 bases outside the gene matches. Here the CDR3 reads CSAREQGGSGSQFF. In nucleotides, the CDR3 is TGCAGTGCTAGGGAACAGGGGGGTAGCGGAAGTCAGTTCTTC.

This rearrangement joins TRBV10-3 to TRBJ2-1; 12 nucleotides line up with TRBD2. Germline V gene sequence: CDR1 ENHRY, CDR2 SYGVKD. The junction had 7 bases not matched to a gene; V was cut back by 2 bases and J by 14 bases. This CDR3 is built from 14 residues. The CDR3 protein is CAISEPRTSGVEFF. The CDR3 coding sequence is TGTGCCATCAGTGAGCCCCGGACTAGCGGGGTGGAGTTCTTC.

This clonotype was counted between two and nine times. V gene TRBV27 combines with J gene TRBJ2-5, with TRBD2 identical over 11 bases. The CDR3 extends over 15 amino acids. J gave up 2 bases and V 4 bases, and 3 bases lay outside the gene matches. Germline V lookup: CDR1 MNHEY, CDR2 SMNVEV (reference sequence). This CDR3 reads CASSSPSGGQETQYF. The CDR3 DNA reads as TGTGCCAGCAGTTCCCCTAGCGGGGGGCAAGAGACCCAGTACTTC.

The V call is TRBV3-1, the J call TRBJ2-7, with D unclear. The V and J ends lost 3 bases and 3 bases respectively, with 6 bases between them. Germline V gives CDR1 LGHDT, CDR2 YNNKEL (reference sequence). The CDR3 is 12 residues long. The CDR3 coding sequence is TGTGCCAGCAGCCAGGCTTACTACGAGCAGTACTTC. Translated, it gives CASSQAYYEQYF.

This clonotype was detected a few times. The CDR3 bases are TGTGCCACCAGCAGAGCCGGGACAGAGCACGAGCAGTACTTC. Translated: CATSRAGTEHEQYF. This chain connects TRBV15 to TRBJ2-7; 7 bases fit TRBD1. The CDR3 is 14 residues long. The V and J ends lost 1 base and 5 bases, in that order; junction bases with no gene match: 5. Germline V gene lookup returns CDR1 LNHNV and CDR2 YYDKDF (reference sequence).

This clonotype was observed a few times. The chain carries TRBV20-1 and TRBJ1-1; perhaps TRBD1 as D (5 bases). This CDR3 has 11 amino acids. Germline V gives CDR1 DFQATT, CDR2 SNEGSKA (reference sequence). The ends were cut back, 2 bases at V and 8 bases at J, with 9 bases in the middle. The CDR3 sequence: CSARPRTEAFF. The DNA of the CDR3 is TGCAGTGCTAGACCGCGGACAGAAGCTTTCTTT.

This clonotype has just a few counts. V is TRBV7-2 and J is TRBJ1-5; D uncertain. The germline V and J ends were trimmed by 2 bases and 3 bases, with 11 bases remaining between them. The germline V gene has CDR1 SGHTA and CDR2 FQGNSA. This CDR3 region has 15 residues. CDR3 amino acids: CASSLRTGDNQPQHF. CDR3 nucleotides: TGTGCCAGCAGCTTAAGGACCGGGGACAATCAGCCCCAGCATTTT.

This chain uses TRBV7-3 with TRBJ2-2; TRBD2 aligns across 12 bases. Germline trimming cut 4 bases from V and 5 bases from J; bases unmatched to any gene: 5. The CDR3 loop spans 16 amino acids. The V gene's germline CDR1 is SGHTA and CDR2 FQGTGA. CDR3 residues: CASSSGGTSGTGELFF. CDR3 DNA: TGTGCCAGCAGCTCGGGGGGGACTAGCGGGACCGGGGAGCTGTTTTTT.

This clonotype was detected only a few times. The rearrangement uses TRBV5-6 and TRBJ1-5; D unclear. Germline V CDR1 and CDR2: SGHDT, YYEEEE. The V end was cut by 1 base, the J end by 3 bases, with 5 bases between. CDR3 length: 13 residues. The CDR3 coding sequence is TGTGCCAGCAGCTTGACAGACAATCAGCCCCAGCATTTT. Residues: CASSLTDNQPQHF.

This chain connects TRBV4-3 to TRBJ2-7; maybe TRBD1 (7 bases). Trimming shortened V by 3 bases and J by 4 bases, and 19 bases separated the two germline ends. Germline V gene lookup returns CDR1 LGHNA and CDR2 YSLEER. The CDR3 has 16 residues. CDR3 residues: CASSHSGQGGSYEQYF. Here the CDR3 DNA reads TGCGCCAGCAGCCACTCGGGGCAGGGGGGTTCGTACGAGCAGTACTTC.

This chain uses TRBV6-1 with TRBJ2-3; 9 bases are shared with TRBD2. The CDR3 spans 15 residues. J lost 5 bases, V lost 5 bases, and 8 bases had no gene match. Germline assignment: CDR1 MNHNS and CDR2 SASEGT. Here the CDR3 reads CASSRGGLAIDTQYF. In nucleotides, the CDR3 is TGTGCCAGCAGTAGGGGGGGACTAGCTATAGATACGCAGTATTTT.

The chain uses TRBV27 and TRBJ2-7; 9 bases fit TRBD1. The V gene's germline CDR1 is MNHEY and CDR2 SMNVEV (reference sequence). There are 14 residues in the CDR3. The V and J ends lost 5 bases and 4 bases, in that order; junction bases with no gene match: 6. The CDR3 is CASSLQGTGYEQYF. The CDR3 nucleotides read TGTGCCAGCAGTCTCCAGGGGACAGGGTACGAGCAGTACTTC.

The chain couples TRBV29-1 to TRBJ1-2; TRBD1 matches 8 bases. This CDR3 has 14 amino acids. After removal of 5 bases from V and 4 bases from J, the junction contained 9 bases not matched to a gene. Per the germline V gene, CDR1 is SQVTM and CDR2 is ANQGSEA. The CDR3 sequence is CSVSGLDRAYGYTF. Here the CDR3 DNA reads TGCAGCGTTTCCGGATTGGACAGGGCCTATGGCTACACCTTC.